The clone carrying this T cell receptor beta chain came up once. Its target is unknown. CDR3 length: 16 amino acids. The V gene lost 1 base and the J gene lost 1 base, with 13 bases spanning the gap. Germline V gene sequence: CDR1 KGHSH, CDR2 LQKENI. This sample is part of a study of T cell responses to AZD1222 COVID-19 vaccine. Assay: immunoSEQ multiplex PCR; the TCRdb copy retains only in-frame clones and omits some. The sample records approximately 110,000 clones, about 90% being singletons. Points from the study as a whole: The donor cohort was predominantly white British with a female majority, and clonal diversity may have been underestimated. Nearly half of unique spike-specific TCRs reportedly avoided B.1.351 and B.1.1.7 mutated regions. All repertoire sampling was performed exclusively after the peak T cell response.

This specimen consisted of peripheral blood, obtained on day 0 of AZD1222 vaccination. The source is an adult in good health. The chain couples TRBV18 to TRBJ1-2; TRBD1 might be the D (6 bases). This CDR3 reads CASSPLQGDHNYGYTF. The CDR3 nucleotides read TGTGCCAGCTCACCACTACAGGGAGACCATAACTATGGCTACACCTTC.